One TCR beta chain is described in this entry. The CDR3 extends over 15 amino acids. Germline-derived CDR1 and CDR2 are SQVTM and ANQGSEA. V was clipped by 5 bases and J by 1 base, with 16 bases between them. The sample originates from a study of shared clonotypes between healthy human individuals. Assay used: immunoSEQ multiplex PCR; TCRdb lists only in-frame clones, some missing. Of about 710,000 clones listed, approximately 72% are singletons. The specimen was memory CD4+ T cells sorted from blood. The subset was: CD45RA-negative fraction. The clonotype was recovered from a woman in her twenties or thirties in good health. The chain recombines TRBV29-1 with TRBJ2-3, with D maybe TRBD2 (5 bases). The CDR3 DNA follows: TGCAGCGTTATTCTGAGCGGCAGACGCACAGATACGCAGTATTTT. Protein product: CSVILSGRRTDTQYF.